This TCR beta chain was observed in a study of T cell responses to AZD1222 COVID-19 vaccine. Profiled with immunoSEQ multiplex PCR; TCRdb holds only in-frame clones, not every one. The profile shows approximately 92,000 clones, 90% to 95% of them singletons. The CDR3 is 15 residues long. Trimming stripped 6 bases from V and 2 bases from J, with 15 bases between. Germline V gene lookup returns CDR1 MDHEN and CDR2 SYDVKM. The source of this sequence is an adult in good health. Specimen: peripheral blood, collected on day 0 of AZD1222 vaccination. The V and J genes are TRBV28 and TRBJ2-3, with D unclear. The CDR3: CASSPSGGPTDTQYF. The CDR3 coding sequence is TGTGCCAGCAGCCCTAGTGGCGGACCCACAGATACGCAGTATTTT.